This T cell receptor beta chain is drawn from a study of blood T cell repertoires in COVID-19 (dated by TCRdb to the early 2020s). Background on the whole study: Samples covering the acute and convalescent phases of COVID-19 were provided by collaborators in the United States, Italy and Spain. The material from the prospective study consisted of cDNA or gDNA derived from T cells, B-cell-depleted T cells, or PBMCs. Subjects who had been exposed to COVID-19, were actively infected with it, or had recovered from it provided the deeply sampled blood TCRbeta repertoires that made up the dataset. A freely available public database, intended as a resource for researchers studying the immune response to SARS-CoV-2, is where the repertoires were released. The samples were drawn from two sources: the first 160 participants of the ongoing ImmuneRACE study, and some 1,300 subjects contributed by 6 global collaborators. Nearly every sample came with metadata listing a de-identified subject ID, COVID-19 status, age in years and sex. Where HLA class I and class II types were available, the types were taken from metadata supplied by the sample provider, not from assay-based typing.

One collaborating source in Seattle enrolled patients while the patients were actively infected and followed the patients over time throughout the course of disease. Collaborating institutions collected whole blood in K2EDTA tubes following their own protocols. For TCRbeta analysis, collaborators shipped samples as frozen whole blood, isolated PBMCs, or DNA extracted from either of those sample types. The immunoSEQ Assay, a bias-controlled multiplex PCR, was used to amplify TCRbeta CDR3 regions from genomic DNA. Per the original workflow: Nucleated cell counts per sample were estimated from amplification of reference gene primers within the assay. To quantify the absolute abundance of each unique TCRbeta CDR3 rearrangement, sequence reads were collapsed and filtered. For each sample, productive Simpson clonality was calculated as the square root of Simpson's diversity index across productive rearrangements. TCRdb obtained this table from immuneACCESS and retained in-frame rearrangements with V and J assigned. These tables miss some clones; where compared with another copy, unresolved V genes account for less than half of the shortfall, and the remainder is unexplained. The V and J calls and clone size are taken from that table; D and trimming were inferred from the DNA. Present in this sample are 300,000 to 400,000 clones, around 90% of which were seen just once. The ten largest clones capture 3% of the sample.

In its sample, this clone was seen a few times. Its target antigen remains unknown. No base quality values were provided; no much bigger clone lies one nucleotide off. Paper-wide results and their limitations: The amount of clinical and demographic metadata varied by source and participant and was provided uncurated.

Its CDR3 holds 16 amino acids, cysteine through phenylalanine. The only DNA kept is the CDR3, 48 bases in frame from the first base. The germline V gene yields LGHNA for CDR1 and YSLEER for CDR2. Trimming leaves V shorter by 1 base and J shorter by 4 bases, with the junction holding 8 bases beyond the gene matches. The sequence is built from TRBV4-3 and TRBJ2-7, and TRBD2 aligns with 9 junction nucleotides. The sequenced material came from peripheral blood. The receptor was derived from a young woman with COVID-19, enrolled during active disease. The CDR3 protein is CASSQVGGSGGYEQYF. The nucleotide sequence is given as TGCGCCAGCAGCCAAGTCGGGGGTAGCGGGGGATACGAGCAGTACTTC.